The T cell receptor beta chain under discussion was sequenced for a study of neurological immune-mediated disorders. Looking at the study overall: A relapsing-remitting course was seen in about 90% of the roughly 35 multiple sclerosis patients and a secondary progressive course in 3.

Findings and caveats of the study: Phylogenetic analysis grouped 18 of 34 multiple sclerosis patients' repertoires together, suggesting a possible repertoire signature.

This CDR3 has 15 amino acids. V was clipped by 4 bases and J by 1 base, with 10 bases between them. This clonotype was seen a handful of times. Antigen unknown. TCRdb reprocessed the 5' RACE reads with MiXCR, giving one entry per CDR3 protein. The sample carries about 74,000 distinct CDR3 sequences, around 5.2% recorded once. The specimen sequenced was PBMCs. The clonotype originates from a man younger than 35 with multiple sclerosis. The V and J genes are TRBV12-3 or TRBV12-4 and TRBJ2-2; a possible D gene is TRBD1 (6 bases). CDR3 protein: CASSSQGLNTGELFF. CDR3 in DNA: TGTGCCAGCAGTTCACAGGGCCTGAACACCGGGGAGCTGTTTTTT.